These T cell receptor beta chains were read from a single sample in a study of blood T cell repertoires in COVID-19. Here immunoSEQ multiplex PCR was the method, and the copy in TCRdb shows in-frame clones only, minus some. This sample has more than 200,000 clones, with about 87% found just once. Material for sequencing was peripheral blood. These receptors all stem from a woman in her fifties or sixties with COVID-19, enrolled during active disease. The CDR3 runs from the conserved cysteine through the conserved F or W. The order of the fields is V gene, J gene, D gene, clone size, CDR3 protein, CDR3 DNA. The D gene is left open where the match is weak. Some rows have no size entry. The others give once, few or many, or a class for an expanded clone.

v_gene: TRBV7-2
j_gene: TRBJ1-5
d_gene: -
abundance: -
CDR3aa: CASSWAGGSNQPQHF
CDR3nt: TGTGCCAGCAGCTGGGCCGGCGGGAGCAATCAGCCCCAGCATTTT

v_gene: TRBV27
j_gene: TRBJ2-3
d_gene: -
abundance: -
CDR3aa: CASSEQGRTDTQYF
CDR3nt: TGTGCCAGCAGTGAACAGGGACGGACAGATACGCAGTATTTT

v_gene: TRBV19
j_gene: TRBJ2-6
d_gene: TRBD1
abundance: -
CDR3aa: CASRDRGVDGANVLTF
CDR3nt: TGTGCCAGTAGGGACAGGGGGGTAGACGGGGCCAACGTCCTGACTTTC

v_gene: TRBV28
j_gene: TRBJ2-7
d_gene: TRBD2
abundance: -
CDR3aa: CASKMRASGAYEQYF
CDR3nt: TGTGCCAGTAAGATGAGGGCTAGCGGGGCTTACGAGCAGTACTTC

v_gene: TRBV13
j_gene: TRBJ2-3
d_gene: TRBD2
abundance: -
CDR3aa: CASSLLGGPDFTDTQYF
CDR3nt: TGTGCCAGCAGCTTACTGGGAGGGCCGGATTTCACAGATACGCAGTATTTT

v_gene: TRBV7-6
j_gene: TRBJ2-3
d_gene: -
abundance: -
CDR3aa: CASSSDLARSTDTQYF
CDR3nt: TGTGCCAGCAGCTCAGATCTAGCTCGTAGCACAGATACGCAGTATTTT

v_gene: TRBV9
j_gene: TRBJ2-3
d_gene: -
abundance: -
CDR3aa: CASSVHADGADTQYF
CDR3nt: TGTGCCAGCAGCGTACATGCGGACGGGGCAGATACGCAGTATTTT

v_gene: TRBV7-2
j_gene: TRBJ1-1
d_gene: TRBD1
abundance: -
CDR3aa: CASSTRTGGMAEAFF
CDR3nt: TGTGCCAGCAGCACTAGGACAGGGGGAATGGCTGAAGCTTTCTTT

v_gene: TRBV6-5
j_gene: TRBJ2-4
d_gene: TRBD2
abundance: -
CDR3aa: CASAAVRGKNIQYF
CDR3nt: TGTGCCAGCGCGGCCGTGCGGGGGAAGAACATTCAGTACTTC

v_gene: TRBV29-1
j_gene: TRBJ2-7
d_gene: TRBD1
abundance: once
CDR3aa: CSVEWGQTHEQYF
CDR3nt: TGCAGCGTTGAGTGGGGACAGACCCACGAGCAGTACTTC

v_gene: TRBV28
j_gene: TRBJ1-2
d_gene: TRBD1
abundance: -
CDR3aa: CASSPPLGTGFVYGYTF
CDR3nt: TGTGCCAGCAGCCCCCCATTGGGGACAGGCTTCGTCTATGGCTACACCTTC

v_gene: TRBV4-3
j_gene: TRBJ2-6
d_gene: -
abundance: -
CDR3aa: CASSQGNRAGANVLTF
CDR3nt: TGCGCCAGCAGCCAGGGCAATAGAGCTGGGGCCAACGTCCTGACTTTC

v_gene: TRBV9
j_gene: TRBJ1-1
d_gene: TRBD1
abundance: -
CDR3aa: CASSLGQESTEAFF
CDR3nt: TGTGCCAGCAGTCTGGGACAGGAGTCCACTGAAGCTTTCTTT

v_gene: TRBV11-1
j_gene: TRBJ1-1
d_gene: -
abundance: -
CDR3aa: CASSSKTDTEAFF
CDR3nt: TGTGCCAGCAGCTCTAAGACAGACACTGAAGCTTTCTTT

v_gene: TRBV5-1
j_gene: TRBJ1-5
d_gene: -
abundance: -
CDR3aa: CASSPGGVGPQHF
CDR3nt: TGCGCCAGCAGCCCTGGCGGGGTTGGGCCCCAGCATTTT

v_gene: TRBV5-1
j_gene: TRBJ2-1
d_gene: TRBD1
abundance: -
CDR3aa: CASSFQGASYNEQFF
CDR3nt: TGCGCCAGCAGCTTTCAGGGGGCTTCCTACAATGAGCAGTTCTTC

v_gene: TRBV27
j_gene: TRBJ2-7
d_gene: -
abundance: -
CDR3aa: CASRRPGAYEQYF
CDR3nt: TGTGCCAGCAGGCGTCCGGGGGCCTACGAGCAGTACTTC

v_gene: TRBV7-9
j_gene: TRBJ1-1
d_gene: -
abundance: few
CDR3aa: CASSLVPGTEAFF
CDR3nt: TGTGCCAGCAGCTTAGTCCCGGGCACTGAAGCTTTCTTT

v_gene: TRBV7-9
j_gene: TRBJ2-6
d_gene: -
abundance: -
CDR3aa: CASSTATSSGANVLTF
CDR3nt: TGTGCCAGCAGCACGGCTACTAGCTCTGGGGCCAACGTCCTGACTTTC

v_gene: TRBV7-9
j_gene: TRBJ2-5
d_gene: -
abundance: few
CDR3aa: CASSLSTKAGTQYF
CDR3nt: TGTGCCAGCAGCTTAAGTACTAAAGCGGGGACCCAGTACTTC

v_gene: TRBV10-3
j_gene: TRBJ2-5
d_gene: TRBD1
abundance: -
CDR3aa: CAIRPGTGDRGAQYF
CDR3nt: TGTGCCATCAGGCCCGGGACAGGGGACCGGGGGGCCCAGTACTTC

v_gene: TRBV5-1
j_gene: TRBJ2-7
d_gene: TRBD1
abundance: few
CDR3aa: CASSGTTGGGRFDEQYF
CDR3nt: TGCGCCAGCAGCGGAACAACAGGGGGAGGACGGTTCGACGAGCAGTACTTC

v_gene: TRBV3-1/TRBV3-2
j_gene: TRBJ2-7
d_gene: TRBD2
abundance: once
CDR3aa: CASSQAGGAYEQYF
CDR3nt: TGTGCCAGCAGCCAAGCGGGGGGTGCGTACGAGCAGTACTTC

v_gene: TRBV7-7
j_gene: TRBJ2-2
d_gene: -
abundance: -
CDR3aa: CASSLAGAGELFF
CDR3nt: TGTGCCAGCAGCCTAGCAGGAGCCGGGGAGCTGTTTTTT

v_gene: TRBV5-1
j_gene: TRBJ2-3
d_gene: TRBD1
abundance: -
CDR3aa: CASSWTGANTQYF
CDR3nt: TGCGCCAGCAGCTGGACAGGGGCGAATACGCAGTATTTT

v_gene: TRBV15
j_gene: TRBJ1-5
d_gene: -
abundance: few
CDR3aa: CATSRDGNQPQHF
CDR3nt: TGTGCCACCAGCAGAGACGGCAATCAGCCCCAGCATTTT

v_gene: TRBV5-1
j_gene: TRBJ2-3
d_gene: TRBD2
abundance: -
CDR3aa: CASSRNPSGSPPDTQYF
CDR3nt: TGCGCCAGCAGCCGGAACCCTAGCGGGAGTCCCCCAGATACGCAGTATTTT

v_gene: TRBV9
j_gene: TRBJ2-2
d_gene: -
abundance: -
CDR3aa: CASSVGGGVTGELFF
CDR3nt: TGTGCCAGCAGCGTAGGCGGAGGGGTCACCGGGGAGCTGTTTTTT

v_gene: TRBV19
j_gene: TRBJ1-4
d_gene: -
abundance: -
CDR3aa: CATTGTPLHSFNEKLFF
CDR3nt: TGTGCCACGACGGGGACACCCCTCCATTCTTTTAATGAAAAACTGTTTTTT

v_gene: TRBV19
j_gene: TRBJ2-2
d_gene: TRBD2
abundance: -
CDR3aa: CASTHFSGRATGELFF
CDR3nt: TGTGCCAGTACTCACTTTAGCGGGAGGGCCACCGGGGAGCTGTTTTTT

v_gene: TRBV19
j_gene: TRBJ1-5
d_gene: TRBD1
abundance: once
CDR3aa: CATNPIQGAFQPQHF
CDR3nt: TGTGCCACCAACCCCATACAGGGGGCCTTTCAGCCCCAGCATTTT

v_gene: TRBV11-2
j_gene: TRBJ2-1
d_gene: TRBD1
abundance: -
CDR3aa: CASNPGQGRASSYNEQFF
CDR3nt: TGTGCCAGCAACCCGGGACAGGGAAGGGCAAGCTCCTACAATGAGCAGTTCTTC

v_gene: TRBV30
j_gene: TRBJ2-5
d_gene: -
abundance: -
CDR3aa: CAWSTTRYQETQYF
CDR3nt: TGTGCCTGGAGTACCACCCGGTACCAAGAGACCCAGTACTTC

v_gene: TRBV7-8
j_gene: TRBJ1-6
d_gene: -
abundance: -
CDR3aa: CASSTGGSPNSPLHF
CDR3nt: TGTGCCAGCAGCACCGGCGGGTCCCCTAATTCACCCCTCCACTTT

v_gene: TRBV7-3
j_gene: TRBJ2-1
d_gene: -
abundance: -
CDR3aa: CASSPGGSFSYNEQFF
CDR3nt: TGTGCCAGCAGCCCCGGGGGATCCTTCTCCTACAATGAGCAGTTCTTC

v_gene: TRBV19
j_gene: TRBJ1-4
d_gene: -
abundance: -
CDR3aa: CASSILREKLFF
CDR3nt: TGTGCCAGTAGTATTTTGCGAGAAAAACTGTTTTTT

v_gene: TRBV15
j_gene: TRBJ1-3
d_gene: -
abundance: few
CDR3aa: CATSSRAGGRDTIYF
CDR3nt: TGTGCCACCAGCTCCCGGGCGGGGGGCCGGGACACCATATATTTT

v_gene: TRBV6-4
j_gene: TRBJ1-3
d_gene: TRBD1
abundance: -
CDR3aa: CASSPDRGNTIYF
CDR3nt: TGTGCCAGCAGTCCGGACAGGGGAAACACCATATATTTT

v_gene: TRBV5-1
j_gene: TRBJ2-7
d_gene: TRBD1
abundance: -
CDR3aa: CASSMDRAYEQYF
CDR3nt: TGCGCCAGCAGCATGGACAGGGCTTACGAGCAGTACTTC

v_gene: TRBV19
j_gene: TRBJ1-4
d_gene: -
abundance: -
CDR3aa: CASSISEKLFF
CDR3nt: TGTGCCAGTAGTATCTCCGAGAAACTGTTTTTT

v_gene: TRBV18
j_gene: TRBJ2-7
d_gene: -
abundance: -
CDR3aa: CASSPRQADYYEQYF
CDR3nt: TGTGCCAGCTCACCACGTCAGGCAGACTACTACGAGCAGTACTTC

v_gene: TRBV18
j_gene: TRBJ1-1
d_gene: TRBD1
abundance: -
CDR3aa: CASSKQGDTEAFF
CDR3nt: TGTGCCAGCTCAAAACAGGGGGACACTGAAGCTTTCTTT

v_gene: TRBV11-3
j_gene: TRBJ1-1
d_gene: -
abundance: -
CDR3aa: CASSLDPTSTEAFF
CDR3nt: TGTGCCAGCAGCTTAGACCCCACGAGTACTGAAGCTTTCTTT

v_gene: TRBV20-1
j_gene: TRBJ2-7
d_gene: -
abundance: -
CDR3aa: CSAAGQHEQYF
CDR3nt: TGCAGTGCTGCAGGACAGCACGAGCAGTACTTC

v_gene: TRBV6-1
j_gene: TRBJ2-7
d_gene: TRBD1
abundance: -
CDR3aa: CASSETPGQPYEQYF
CDR3nt: TGTGCCAGCAGTGAAACTCCGGGACAGCCCTACGAGCAGTACTTC

v_gene: TRBV6-5
j_gene: TRBJ1-3
d_gene: -
abundance: -
CDR3aa: CASSYSTQGSGNTIYF
CDR3nt: TGTGCCAGCAGTTACTCTACACAGGGCTCGGGAAACACCATATATTTT

v_gene: TRBV10-1
j_gene: TRBJ2-1
d_gene: TRBD2
abundance: few
CDR3aa: CASSILVSGRGNEQFF
CDR3nt: TGCGCCAGCAGTATACTTGTGAGCGGGAGGGGCAATGAGCAGTTCTTC

v_gene: TRBV10-3
j_gene: TRBJ1-3
d_gene: TRBD1
abundance: once
CDR3aa: CAIRPTGAVSGNTIYF
CDR3nt: TGTGCCATCAGACCGACAGGGGCCGTCTCTGGAAACACCATATATTTT

v_gene: TRBV28
j_gene: TRBJ1-6
d_gene: TRBD1
abundance: -
CDR3aa: CASSPLGQGGNSPLHF
CDR3nt: TGTGCCAGCAGTCCTCTGGGACAGGGGGGTAATTCACCCCTCCACTTT

v_gene: TRBV19
j_gene: TRBJ1-2
d_gene: TRBD1
abundance: few
CDR3aa: CASSSHRGSNYGYTF
CDR3nt: TGTGCCAGTAGTTCCCACAGGGGATCTAACTATGGCTACACCTTC

v_gene: TRBV24-1
j_gene: TRBJ2-1
d_gene: TRBD1
abundance: few
CDR3aa: CATSRGQGSNEQFF
CDR3nt: TGTGCCACCAGTCGCGGACAGGGTTCCAATGAGCAGTTCTTC

v_gene: TRBV7-2
j_gene: TRBJ1-2
d_gene: -
abundance: -
CDR3aa: CASSRPPGRGEGYTF
CDR3nt: TGTGCCAGCAGCAGACCCCCCGGGAGAGGGGAGGGCTACACCTTC

v_gene: TRBV11-2
j_gene: TRBJ2-7
d_gene: TRBD1
abundance: -
CDR3aa: CASSLDTDRVYEQYF
CDR3nt: TGTGCCAGCAGCTTAGATACGGACAGGGTCTACGAGCAGTACTTC

v_gene: TRBV19
j_gene: TRBJ1-1
d_gene: TRBD1
abundance: -
CDR3aa: CASRDRGNTEAFF
CDR3nt: TGTGCCAGTAGGGACAGGGGGAACACTGAAGCTTTCTTT

v_gene: TRBV28
j_gene: TRBJ2-3
d_gene: TRBD2
abundance: -
CDR3aa: CASRFSGGGDTQYF
CDR3nt: TGTGCCAGCAGGTTTAGCGGGGGAGGAGATACGCAGTATTTT

v_gene: TRBV19
j_gene: TRBJ1-1
d_gene: -
abundance: -
CDR3aa: CASSIGGLNTEAFF
CDR3nt: TGTGCCAGTAGTATAGGAGGGTTGAACACTGAAGCTTTCTTT

v_gene: TRBV14
j_gene: TRBJ1-1
d_gene: -
abundance: -
CDR3aa: CASSQVGGSGAFF
CDR3nt: TGTGCCAGCAGCCAAGTCGGGGGTTCGGGAGCTTTCTTT

v_gene: TRBV5-4
j_gene: TRBJ2-3
d_gene: TRBD2
abundance: -
CDR3aa: CASSSSSALAGSTDTQYF
CDR3nt: TGTGCCAGCAGCTCCTCATCTGCTCTAGCGGGGTCCACAGATACGCAGTATTTT

v_gene: TRBV30
j_gene: TRBJ1-1
d_gene: TRBD1
abundance: -
CDR3aa: CAWMRGRGTEAFF
CDR3nt: TGTGCCTGGATGAGGGGGCGAGGCACTGAAGCTTTCTTT